This is a list of T cell receptor beta chains from one sample in a study of T cell repertoires in cytomegalovirus infection. One entry per CDR3 protein results from TCRdb running MiXCR on the reads. In the table there are around 430,000 distinct CDR3 sequences, about two fifths of which are singletons. Their antigen targets remain unknown. Sequencing used cultured PBMCs, obtained from culture after CMV antigen stimulation. Receptors were obtained from a human donor in good health (CMV status not recorded). Some clones in this sample may be carry-over from other donors' samples. CDR3s include the opening cysteine and the closing phenylalanine or tryptophan. Each record gives: D gene, J gene, clone size, CDR3 length, V gene, CDR3 protein, CDR3 DNA. D genes are given only for firm matches. Clone size is not always given. Where it is, it says once, few, many or a class for expanded clones.

-,TRBJ2-7,-,15,TRBV11-2,CASSAPRQEVYEQYF,TGTGCCAGCAGCGCCCCGAGACAGGAGGTTTACGAGCAGTACTTC
-,TRBJ1-1,once,11,TRBV30,CAWTGRLEAFF,TGTGCCTGGACCGGGCGGCTTGAAGCTTTCTTT
TRBD2,TRBJ2-1,-,15,TRBV7-2,CASLGGGDSYNEQFF,TGTGCCAGCCTTGGCGGGGGGGACTCCTACAATGAGCAGTTCTTC
TRBD2,TRBJ2-5,few,14,TRBV25-1,CASSLPGRVETQYF,TGTGCCAGCAGTTTACCCGGGAGGGTAGAGACCCAGTACTTC
TRBD2,TRBJ2-5,-,17,TRBV7-4,CASSFGFGPAGRETQYF,TGTGCCAGCAGCTTCGGGTTCGGGCCAGCGGGAAGAGAGACCCAGTACTTC
-,TRBJ1-1,few,11,TRBV12-3/TRBV12-4,CASREITEAFF,TGTGCCAGCAGGGAGATCACTGAAGCTTTCTTT
-,TRBJ1-1,-,11,TRBV6-6,CASNSGAEAFF,TGTGCCAGCAATTCCGGAGCTGAAGCTTTCTTT
TRBD2,TRBJ2-1,once,15,TRBV7-7,CASSFLAGVGSEQFF,TGTGCCAGCAGCTTTCTTGCGGGAGTGGGAAGTGAGCAGTTCTTC
TRBD1,TRBJ1-5,-,15,TRBV11-2,CASSVTTGKGQPQHF,TGTGCCAGCAGCGTGACGACAGGGAAAGGTCAGCCCCAGCATTTT
-,TRBJ2-1,-,15,TRBV7-2,CASSFEGGLYNEQFF,TGTGCCAGCAGCTTTGAAGGGGGACTCTACAATGAGCAGTTCTTC
-,TRBJ1-1,-,10,TRBV6-2/TRBV6-3,CASVFNGAFF,TGTGCCAGCGTGTTTAATGGGGCTTTCTTT
-,TRBJ1-2,-,13,TRBV7-9,CASTAGVGDGYTF,TGTGCCAGCACCGCCGGCGTCGGGGATGGCTACACCTTC
-,TRBJ2-3,-,14,TRBV27,CASTPHSSTDTQYF,TGTGCCAGCACCCCCCACTCTAGCACAGATACGCAGTATTTT
-,TRBJ1-1,few,14,TRBV7-6,CASSSGGTGVEAFF,TGTGCCAGCAGCTCCGGCGGTACGGGTGTTGAAGCTTTCTTT
TRBD2,TRBJ2-3,-,18,TRBV3-1,CASSQEVLAGGPTDTQYF,TGTGCCAGCAGCCAAGAGGTACTAGCGGGGGGCCCCACAGATACGCAGTATTTT
TRBD1,TRBJ2-7,-,17,TRBV11-1,CASSLGFVGTGFYEQYF,TGTGCCAGCAGCTTAGGGTTCGTGGGGACAGGGTTCTACGAGCAGTACTTC
-,TRBJ1-1,many,14,TRBV7-2,CASSSTGSGTEAFF,TGTGCCAGCAGCTCCACAGGTAGCGGGACTGAAGCTTTCTTT
TRBD1,TRBJ1-1,few,15,TRBV7-2,CASSLVLSGGTEAFF,TGTGCCAGCAGCTTAGTACTCTCAGGGGGCACTGAAGCTTTCTTT
-,TRBJ1-6,-,13,TRBV7-9,CASSSQSNSPLHF,TGTGCCAGCAGTTCACAGAGTAATTCACCCCTCCACTTT
-,TRBJ1-5,few,12,TRBV6-8,CASISQGQPQHF,TGTGCCAGCATCTCGCAGGGACAGCCCCAGCATTTT
-,TRBJ2-4,few,15,TRBV19,CASSSGVIAKNIQYF,TGTGCCAGTAGTTCAGGGGTCATAGCCAAAAACATTCAGTACTTC
-,TRBJ1-1,few,16,TRBV12-3/TRBV12-4,CASRWKRGTVNTEAFF,TGTGCCAGCAGATGGAAAAGGGGGACGGTGAACACTGAAGCTTTCTTT
TRBD2,TRBJ2-4,-,17,TRBV6-2/TRBV6-3,CASSNEFRGLAKNIQYF,TGTGCCAGCAGCAACGAATTTAGGGGACTAGCGAAAAACATTCAGTACTTC
-,TRBJ2-7,-,12,TRBV11-2,CASSSVAYEQYF,TGTGCCAGCAGCTCGGTGGCCTACGAGCAGTACTTC
-,TRBJ1-1,-,14,TRBV7-2,CASSFWVPDTEAFF,TGTGCCAGCTCTTTTTGGGTTCCGGACACTGAAGCTTTCTTT
TRBD2,TRBJ2-5,-,17,TRBV27,CASSPRVSGRAGETQYF,TGTGCCAGCAGCCCGAGAGTTAGCGGGAGAGCAGGAGAGACCCAGTACTTC
-,TRBJ2-1,-,16,TRBV7-2,CASSPGRAYAYNEQFF,TGTGCCAGCAGCCCCGGGCGGGCGTACGCCTACAATGAGCAGTTCTTC
-,TRBJ1-6,few,14,TRBV12-3/TRBV12-4,CASSSRVANSPLHF,TGTGCCAGCAGTTCTCGGGTGGCGAATTCACCCCTCCACTTT
-,TRBJ2-7,few,14,TRBV27,CASSSKTETYEQYF,TGTGCCAGCAGTTCGAAGACAGAAACCTACGAGCAGTACTTC
-,TRBJ2-7,-,14,TRBV18,CASSPGLVSYEQYF,TGTGCCAGCTCACCAGGGCTGGTATCCTACGAGCAGTACTTC
TRBD2,TRBJ2-1,-,15,TRBV19,CASTPGVAGRNEQFF,TGTGCCAGTACCCCAGGGGTAGCGGGGAGGAATGAGCAGTTCTTC
-,TRBJ2-3,few,13,TRBV7-4,CASSLKRSDTQYF,TGTGCCAGCAGCTTAAAGCGGTCAGATACGCAGTATTTT
-,TRBJ1-6,-,16,TRBV6-5,CASSYPTGSGNSPLHF,TGTGCCAGCAGTTACCCAACAGGGTCCGGTAATTCACCCCTCCACTTT
TRBD1,TRBJ1-3,-,14,TRBV28,CASSLTGGRNTIYF,TGTGCCAGCAGCCTGACAGGGGGCAGAAACACCATATATTTT
-,TRBJ1-4,-,13,TRBV7-9,CAREGATNEKLFF,TGTGCCAGAGAGGGGGCAACTAATGAAAAACTGTTTTTT
TRBD1,TRBJ1-2,-,15,TRBV18,CASSPGQGGIYGYTF,TGTGCCAGCTCACCAGGACAGGGCGGGATCTATGGCTACACCTTC
-,TRBJ2-3,-,11,TRBV7-2,CASSRKDTQYF,TGTGCCAGCAGCCGTAAAGATACGCAGTATTTT
-,TRBJ2-5,-,14,TRBV29-1,CSATRTVPEETQYF,TGCAGCGCTACCCGGACCGTACCCGAAGAGACCCAGTACTTC
-,TRBJ2-1,many,14,TRBV18,CASSPPSSYNEQFF,TGTGCCAGCAGCCCCCCGAGCTCCTACAATGAGCAGTTCTTC
TRBD2,TRBJ2-3,few,14,TRBV20-1,CSARRGESTDTQYF,TGCAGTGCTAGGCGGGGGGAGAGCACAGATACGCAGTATTTT
-,TRBJ2-4,-,13,TRBV15,CATSRVLENIQYF,TGTGCCACCAGCAGAGTGTTGGAAAACATTCAGTACTTC
-,TRBJ1-1,many,13,TRBV7-2,CASSLVQNTEAFF,TGTGCCAGCAGCTTAGTTCAGAACACTGAAGCTTTCTTT
TRBD1,TRBJ2-6,-,16,TRBV29-1,CSAVDQGDSGANVLTF,TGCAGCGCCGTGGATCAGGGGGACTCTGGGGCCAACGTCCTGACTTTC
TRBD1,TRBJ2-3,few,14,TRBV10-3,CAISGGQTTDTQYF,TGTGCCATCAGTGGGGGACAGACTACAGATACGCAGTATTTT
TRBD1,TRBJ1-5,-,14,TRBV20-1,CSARSDRANQPQHF,TGCAGTGCTAGGTCGGACAGGGCCAATCAGCCCCAGCATTTT
TRBD1,TRBJ2-1,-,11,TRBV20-1,CSAVPGQGAFF,TGCAGTGCGGTTCCGGGACAGGGTGCGTTCTTC
-,TRBJ1-2,-,13,TRBV7-6,CASSPSQGRAYTF,TGTGCCAGCAGCCCGTCGCAGGGCAGGGCCTACACCTTC
-,TRBJ1-1,-,13,TRBV7-2,CASSKRANTEAFF,TGTGCCAGCAGCAAAAGGGCGAACACTGAAGCTTTCTTT
TRBD1,TRBJ2-2,-,15,TRBV12-3/TRBV12-4,CASRPGQRGKGELFF,TGTGCCAGCAGACCGGGACAGAGGGGAAAGGGGGAGCTGTTTTTT
-,TRBJ1-2,few,12,TRBV2,CASSGTGMGYTF,TGTGCCAGCAGTGGAACAGGGATGGGCTACACCTTC
-,TRBJ2-5,few,12,TRBV2,CASNQDQETQYF,TGTGCCAGCAACCAGGACCAAGAGACCCAGTACTTC
-,TRBJ1-3,once,14,TRBV6-5,CASSWTYSGNTIYF,TGTGCCAGCAGTTGGACGTACTCTGGAAACACCATATATTTT
TRBD1,TRBJ2-2,-,13,TRBV10-3,CAIRRQGTGELFF,TGTGCCATCAGAAGACAGGGCACCGGGGAGCTGTTTTTT
-,TRBJ2-2,once,16,TRBV11-1,CASSSRGGAGTGELFF,TGTGCCAGCAGCTCGAGGGGGGGCGCGGGCACCGGGGAGCTGTTTTTT
-,TRBJ1-5,-,15,TRBV15,CATSRRGWTDQPQHF,TGTGCCACCAGCAGAAGGGGGTGGACCGATCAGCCCCAGCATTTT
TRBD1,TRBJ2-7,many,17,TRBV7-2,CASSLVGGTGRLYEQYF,TGTGCCAGCAGCTTAGTCGGCGGGACAGGCAGATTATACGAGCAGTACTTC